Presented here are 30 T cell receptor beta chains from one specimen sequenced in a study of chemoradiotherapy in HPV16-positive cancers. TCRdb's copy holds only in-frame clones and misses some; the assay was immunoSEQ multiplex PCR. The sample has more than 10,000 clones, approximately 92% seen once. The sequences come from blood, collected from a patient who underwent chemoradiotherapy. The receptor set was obtained from a human donor with HPV-associated anogenital cancer.

The chain is built from TRBV5-1 and TRBJ2-7; 9 nucleotides match TRBD1. This CDR3 is built from 15 residues. V lost 4 bases to trimming and J lost 1 base; unmatched junction nucleotides: 6. Germline CDR1 reads SGHRS; CDR2 reads YFSETQ. The CDR3 DNA sequence: TGCGCCAGCAGCCTGACAGGGGGTGGATCCTACGAGCAGTACTTC. Protein: CASSLTGGGSYEQYF.

This chain uses TRBV9 with TRBJ1-2, with D unclear. The CDR3 is made up of 13 amino acids. The germline V gene encodes CDR1 SGDLS and CDR2 YYNGEE. Trimming took 0 bases from V and 8 from J, leaving 11 bases between them. CDR3 nucleotide sequence: TGTGCCAGCAGCGTAGCACCTGGGGAGGGCTACACCTTC. This gives the protein CASSVAPGEGYTF.

The chain recombines TRBV7-9 with TRBJ2-1, with unresolved D. Germline CDR1 SEHNR, CDR2 FQNEAQ (reference sequence). The CDR3 runs 13 residues. V was trimmed by 5 bases and J by 9 bases, leaving 14 bases between them. CDR3 nucleotide sequence: TGTGCCAGCAGCCAAGCCGAGCACGCTGAGCAGTTCTTC. Amino acid sequence: CASSQAEHAEQFF.

The chain uses TRBV6-1 and TRBJ1-6; D gene ambiguous. CDR1 MNHNS and CDR2 SASEGT come from the germline V gene. The CDR3 loop spans 14 amino acids. The ends were cut back, 5 bases at V and 9 bases at J, with 14 bases in the middle. CDR3 residues: CASSFPTLSSPLHF. Here the CDR3 DNA reads TGTGCCAGCAGTTTTCCGACATTGAGTTCACCCCTCCACTTT.

This clone was detected only once. The rearrangement uses TRBV9 and TRBJ2-5, with D hard to call. Trimming shortened V by 3 bases and J by 7 bases, and 16 bases separated the two germline ends. The CDR3 covers 14 residues. The germline V gene has CDR1 SGDLS and CDR2 YYNGEE. CDR3 loop: CASSDPQNPRTQYF. CDR3 sequence (DNA): TGTGCCAGCAGCGACCCCCAGAATCCGAGGACCCAGTACTTC.

J is TRBJ1-1 and V is TRBV6-5; 8 bases match TRBD1. Germline values: CDR1 MNHEY, CDR2 SVGAGI. The length of the CDR3 is 13 residues. J was trimmed by 4 bases and V by 7 bases; bases with no gene match: 5. CDR3 nucleotides: TGTGCCAGCACTTTAACAGGGGGCACTGAAGCTTTCTTT. Amino acid sequence: CASTLTGGTEAFF.

The chain combines TRBV25-1 with TRBJ2-7; 8 bases fit TRBD2. V was pared by 6 bases and J by 7 bases, with 11 bases of the junction left unmatched. Germline lookup yields CDR1 MGHDK and CDR2 SYGVNS. CDR3 length equals 14 residues. The CDR3 spells CASSVSGGLGEQYF. The DNA of the CDR3 is TGTGCCAGCAGCGTGAGCGGGGGCCTAGGGGAGCAGTACTTC.

This sequence joins TRBV5-1 and TRBJ1-4; maybe TRBD1 (6 bases). The V and J ends lost 0 bases and 7 bases respectively, with 22 bases between them. CDR1 is SGHRS and CDR2 is YFSETQ in the germline V gene. This CDR3 is built from 18 residues. CDR3 DNA: TGCGCCAGCAGCTTGGCCATAGGGGGAACTCGAAGGAGTGAAAAACTGTTTTTT. Its protein product is CASSLAIGGTRRSEKLFF.

The rearrangement links TRBV28 to TRBJ2-1; weak D call: TRBD1 (5 bases). Trimming took off 3 bases at V and 3 bases at J, with 9 bases between the two ends. The germline V gene has CDR1 MDHEN and CDR2 SYDVKM. This CDR3 has 14 amino acids. CDR3 nucleotide sequence: TGTGCCAGCAGTTTCTCCAGGGTCTACAATGAGCAGTTCTTC. This translates into CASSFSRVYNEQFF.

The J gene is TRBJ1-2, the V gene TRBV29-1; D gene ambiguous. Germline CDR1 is SQVTM and CDR2 is ANQGSEA. Trimming stripped 2 bases from V and 4 bases from J, with 8 bases between. CDR3 size: 12 residues. CDR3 sequence (DNA): TGCAGCGTTGAACAACAGCGCTATGGCTACACCTTC. This encodes CSVEQQRYGYTF.

The CDR3 loop reads CASSLVASGIPYNEQFF. DNA of the CDR3: TGTGCCAGCAGCTTAGTGGCTAGCGGGATACCCTACAATGAGCAGTTCTTC. The V and J genes are TRBV7-9 and TRBJ2-1, with 9 bases matching TRBD2. The CDR3 is 17 amino acids. Germline CDR1 and CDR2: SEHNR and FQNEAQ (reference sequence). Losses at the gene ends were 1 base for V and 2 bases for J; bases not matched to a gene: 6.

The chain joins TRBV7-3 to TRBJ2-3, with D hard to call. V lost 1 base and J 2 bases, leaving 10 bases between the germline ends. The CDR3 has 15 residues. The germline V gene has CDR1 SGHTA and CDR2 FQGTGA. The CDR3 bases are TGTGCCAGCAGCTTAAGCAGTAGGGCCACAGATACGCAGTATTTT. Protein sequence: CASSLSSRATDTQYF.

The chain has TRBV7-2 and TRBJ2-5; 9 nucleotides agree with TRBD1. J was trimmed by 5 bases and V by 1 base; bases with no gene match: 5. Germline values: CDR1 SGHTA, CDR2 FQGNSA. This CDR3 is built from 15 residues. The CDR3 DNA is TGTGCCAGCAGCTTAGTTTCTGACAGGGGGGAGACCCAGTACTTC. Encoded protein: CASSLVSDRGETQYF.

The chain carries TRBV6-6 and TRBJ2-7, with TRBD1 matching over 7 bases. The junction had 12 bases not matched to a gene; V was cut back by 5 bases and J by 2 bases. Germline values: CDR1 MNHNY, CDR2 SVGAGI (reference sequence). CDR3 size: 16 residues. The CDR3 is CASSPSLDRATYEQYF. The CDR3 nucleotides are TGTGCCAGCAGTCCCTCCCTAGACAGGGCTACCTACGAGCAGTACTTC.

This clone showed up just once. The CDR3, as DNA: TGCAGTGCTTACCCGACAGGGAGAACTTTCTTT. The encoded protein is CSAYPTGRTFF. The chain uses TRBV20-1 and TRBJ1-1, with 7 positions matching TRBD1. J was trimmed by 12 bases and V by 5 bases; bases with no gene match: 9. The CDR3 runs 11 residues. Germline V gives CDR1 DFQATT, CDR2 SNEGSKA (reference sequence).

The chain is built from TRBV28 and TRBJ2-1; D not resolved. CDR1 is MDHEN, CDR2 SYDVKM, per germline. V lost 2 bases, J lost 6 bases, and 8 bases lay in between. The CDR3 extends over 13 amino acids. This CDR3 is CASSLPRPNEQFF. Here the CDR3 DNA reads TGTGCCAGCAGTTTACCTCGACCCAATGAGCAGTTCTTC.

V usage is TRBV4-3 and J usage is TRBJ2-7, with D possibly called TRBD1 or TRBD2 (6 bases each). Deletions cut 4 bases from V and 0 bases from J, with 16 bases between. The CDR3 extends over 16 amino acids. CDR1 and CDR2 from the germline V gene are LGHNA and YSLEER. As DNA, the CDR3 is TGCGCCAGCAGCCGGTGGGGGGACACCAGCTCCTACGAGCAGTACTTC. Translating gives CASSRWGDTSSYEQYF.

This rearrangement joins TRBV4-1 to TRBJ2-1; D might be TRBD1 or TRBD2, each matching 5 bases. Trimming removed 3 bases from V and 6 bases from J, with 12 bases in between. Germline CDR1 reads MGHRA; CDR2 reads YSYEKL. There are 14 residues in the CDR3. The CDR3 loop reads CASSHGDGSNEQFF. The CDR3 coding sequence is TGCGCCAGCAGCCATGGGGACGGAAGCAATGAGCAGTTCTTC.

This chain links TRBV9 with TRBJ2-1; 8 bases agree with TRBD2. CDR1 is SGDLS and CDR2 is YYNGEE in the germline V gene. V trimming: 1 base; J trimming: 8 bases; junction bases outside the gene matches: 8. CDR3 length: 15 residues. DNA of the CDR3: TGTGCCAGCAGCGTATTCGGGGGGGGTGTCGATGAGCAGTTCTTC. It encodes CASSVFGGGVDEQFF.

This chain joins TRBV4-2 and TRBJ1-5, with a possible D match to TRBD1 (5 bases). V lost 0 bases to trimming and J lost 0 bases, with 12 bases between them. Germline CDR1 and CDR2: LGHNA and YNFKEQ. The length of the CDR3 is 17 residues. This chain's CDR3 is CASSQELGPNSNQPQHF. In DNA, the CDR3 is TGTGCCAGCAGCCAAGAGCTGGGACCCAATAGCAATCAGCCCCAGCATTTT.

The rearrangement joins TRBV28 to TRBJ1-5; unclear D gene. Germline assignment: CDR1 MDHEN and CDR2 SYDVKM. V lost 4 bases and J lost 0, with 7 bases in between. This CDR3 has 14 amino acids. CDR3 sequence reads: CASSYSGSNQPQHF. CDR3 sequence (DNA): TGTGCCAGCAGTTATTCGGGTAGCAATCAGCCCCAGCATTTT.

This clone showed up just a few times. The chain recombines TRBV5-4 with TRBJ2-5; no clear D gene. Looked up from germline, CDR1 is SGHNT and CDR2 is YYREEE (reference sequence). This CDR3 spans 12 amino acids. Trimming left V 4 bases short and J 3 bases short, with 7 bases between. In nucleotides, the CDR3 is TGTGCCAGCAGCAACCAAAAAGAGACCCAGTACTTC. Its protein is CASSNQKETQYF.

The chain couples TRBV14 to TRBJ2-2; D may be TRBD2 (5 bases). This CDR3 comprises 16 residues. Germline V gives CDR1 SGHDN, CDR2 FVKESK. V lost 4 bases to trimming and J lost 2 bases, with 14 bases between them. As DNA, the CDR3 is TGTGCCAGCAGCCCCCTCCAAGCGGTAAACACCGGGGAGCTGTTTTTT. Protein: CASSPLQAVNTGELFF.

The chain couples TRBV7-6 to TRBJ1-6; D remains unclear. Trimming shortened V by 0 bases and J by 8 bases, and 8 bases separated the two germline ends. The CDR3 length is 14 residues. The germline gives CDR1 SGHVS, CDR2 FNYEAQ. CDR3 region: CASSLAFGDSPLHF. The CDR3 bases are TGTGCCAGCAGCTTAGCGTTCGGGGATTCACCCCTCCACTTT. Drawing the rest from reference TRBV7-6 and TRBJ1-6, the complete variable domain is GAGVSQSPRYKVTKRGQDVALRCDPISGHVSLYWYRQALGQGPEFLTYFNYEAQQDKSGLPNDRFSAERPEGSISTLTIQRTEQRDSAMYRCASSLAFGDSPLHFGNGTRLTVT.

The chain uses TRBV5-1 and TRBJ2-3; D not resolved. This CDR3 has 15 amino acids. The V end lost 4 bases, the J end lost 3 bases, and 15 bases lay between the germline ends. CDR1 and CDR2 from the germline V gene are SGHRS and YFSETQ. Here the CDR3 reads CASSVDGTLTDTQYF. CDR3 in DNA: TGCGCCAGCAGCGTGGACGGAACGCTAACAGATACGCAGTATTTT.

This sequence joins TRBV2 and TRBJ2-3, with 8 bases fitting TRBD2. The V segment lost 8 bases and the J segment 6 bases; nucleotides outside the gene matches: 16. The CDR3 extends over 16 amino acids. Looked up from germline, CDR1 is SNHLY and CDR2 is FYNNEI. CDR3 sequence reads: CASGPGLVPSRDTQYF. The CDR3 DNA reads TGTGCCAGCGGCCCGGGACTAGTCCCATCCAGGGATACGCAGTATTTT.

V and J are TRBV7-2 and TRBJ2-7; D not certain. Germline V gives CDR1 SGHTA, CDR2 FQGNSA. The CDR3 contains 13 residues. Trimming removed 5 bases from V and 7 bases from J, with 15 bases in between. CDR3 in amino acids: CASSPRHVGEQYF. DNA of the CDR3: TGTGCCAGCAGCCCCCGGCATGTGGGGGAGCAGTACTTC.

The CDR3 nucleotides read TGTGCCAGCAGCTTGGCCCTAACAGGATCGGATACGCAGTATTTT. It encodes CASSLALTGSDTQYF. The chain links TRBV5-5 to TRBJ2-3, with D perhaps TRBD1 (5 bases). Trimming stripped 0 bases from V and 6 bases from J, with 14 bases between. This CDR3 region has 15 residues. Germline values: CDR1 SGHKS, CDR2 YYEKEE (reference sequence).

The V gene is TRBV4-3, the J gene TRBJ1-3, with a tentative D call TRBD1 (5 bases). The V gene lost 4 bases and the J gene lost 0 bases, with 13 bases spanning the gap. Germline V gives CDR1 LGHNA, CDR2 YSLEER. This CDR3 contains 16 residues. CDR3 in DNA: TGCGCCAGCAGCCTACGGGGACCGCTCTCTGGAAACACCATATATTTT. Protein product: CASSLRGPLSGNTIYF.

The rearrangement uses TRBV27 and TRBJ1-4; D is unclear. Germline loops: CDR1 MNHEY, CDR2 SMNVEV (reference sequence). V lost 2 bases and J 7 bases, leaving 17 bases between the germline ends. The CDR3 contains 16 residues. CDR3: CASSLVFSKEGEKLFF. As DNA, the CDR3 is TGTGCCAGCAGTTTAGTGTTTTCTAAGGAGGGTGAAAAACTGTTTTTT.